This T cell receptor beta chain was sequenced for a study of blood T cell repertoires in COVID-19. Looking at the study overall: T cells, B-cell-depleted T cells, or PBMCs supplied cDNA or gDNA.

The method was immunoSEQ multiplex PCR; TCRdb's version includes in-frame clones alone and lacks a portion of them. The sample has about 160,000 clones, 85% seen once; the top ten hold 5.4%. CDR3 length: 14 amino acids. CDR1 SEHNR and CDR2 FQNEAQ come from the germline V gene (reference sequence). The germline V and J ends were trimmed by 5 bases and 6 bases, with 17 bases remaining between them. Sequences were obtained from peripheral blood. This chain connects TRBV7-9 to TRBJ2-7; D is possibly TRBD2 (5 bases). The receptor was isolated from a woman in her fifties or sixties with COVID-19, enrolled during active disease. CDR3 loop: CASSPGGFLLEQYF. CDR3 bases: TGTGCCAGCAGCCCTGGAGGTTTTCTTCTCGAGCAGTACTTC.